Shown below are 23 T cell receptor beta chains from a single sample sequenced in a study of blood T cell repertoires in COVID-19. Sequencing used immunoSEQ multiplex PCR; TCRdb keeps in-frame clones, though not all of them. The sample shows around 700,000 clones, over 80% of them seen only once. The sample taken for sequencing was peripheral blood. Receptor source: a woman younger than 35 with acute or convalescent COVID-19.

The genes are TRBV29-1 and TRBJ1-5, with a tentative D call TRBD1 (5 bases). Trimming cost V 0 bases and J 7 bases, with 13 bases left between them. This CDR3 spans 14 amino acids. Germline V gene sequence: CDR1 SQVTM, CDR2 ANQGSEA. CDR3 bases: TGCAGCGTTGAAGACGGGGGAAGAGGACAGCCCCAGCATTTT. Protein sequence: CSVEDGGRGQPQHF.

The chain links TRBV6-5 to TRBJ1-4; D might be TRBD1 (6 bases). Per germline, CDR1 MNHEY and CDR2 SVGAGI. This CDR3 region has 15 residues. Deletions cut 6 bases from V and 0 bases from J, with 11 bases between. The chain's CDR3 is CASRGQRTTNEKLFF. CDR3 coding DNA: TGTGCCAGCAGAGGACAGCGTACAACTAATGAAAAACTGTTTTTT.

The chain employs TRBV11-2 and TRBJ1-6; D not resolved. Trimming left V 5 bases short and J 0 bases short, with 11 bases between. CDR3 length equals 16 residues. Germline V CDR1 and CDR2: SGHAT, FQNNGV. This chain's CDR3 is CASSLRTYSYNSPLHF. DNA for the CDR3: TGTGCCAGCAGCCTAAGAACCTACTCCTATAATTCACCCCTCCACTTT.

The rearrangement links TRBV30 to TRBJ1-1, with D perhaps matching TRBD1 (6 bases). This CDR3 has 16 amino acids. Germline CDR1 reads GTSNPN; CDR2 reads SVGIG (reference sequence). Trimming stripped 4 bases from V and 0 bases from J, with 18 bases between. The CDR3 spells CAWNGGPQKLNTEAFF. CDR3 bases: TGTGCCTGGAACGGGGGGCCCCAGAAACTGAACACTGAAGCTTTCTTT.

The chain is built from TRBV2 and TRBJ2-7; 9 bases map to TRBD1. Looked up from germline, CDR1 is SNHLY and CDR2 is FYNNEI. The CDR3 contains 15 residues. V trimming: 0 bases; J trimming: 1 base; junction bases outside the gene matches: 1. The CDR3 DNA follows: TGTGCCAGCAGTGAAGCTGGACAGGGGTCCTACGAGCAGTACTTC. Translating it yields CASSEAGQGSYEQYF.

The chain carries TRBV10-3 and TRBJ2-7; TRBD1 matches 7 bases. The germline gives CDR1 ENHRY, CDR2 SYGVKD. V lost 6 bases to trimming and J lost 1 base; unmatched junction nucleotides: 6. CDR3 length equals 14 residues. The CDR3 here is CAIRSRTGSYEQYF. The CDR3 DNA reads TGTGCCATCAGATCACGGACAGGATCCTACGAGCAGTACTTC.

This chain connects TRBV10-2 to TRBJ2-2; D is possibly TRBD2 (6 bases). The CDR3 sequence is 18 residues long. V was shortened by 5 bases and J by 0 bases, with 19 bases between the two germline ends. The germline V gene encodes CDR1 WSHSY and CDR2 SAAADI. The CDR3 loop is CASSIPQPGLSNTGELFF. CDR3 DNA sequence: TGCGCCAGCAGTATCCCCCAACCGGGACTTTCGAACACCGGGGAGCTGTTTTTT.

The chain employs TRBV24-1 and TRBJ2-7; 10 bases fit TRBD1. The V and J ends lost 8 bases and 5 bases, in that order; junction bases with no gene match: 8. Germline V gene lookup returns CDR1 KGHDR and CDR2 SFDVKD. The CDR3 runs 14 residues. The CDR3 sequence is CATTQPTGGDEQYF. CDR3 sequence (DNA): TGTGCCACCACCCAACCGACAGGGGGCGACGAGCAGTACTTC.

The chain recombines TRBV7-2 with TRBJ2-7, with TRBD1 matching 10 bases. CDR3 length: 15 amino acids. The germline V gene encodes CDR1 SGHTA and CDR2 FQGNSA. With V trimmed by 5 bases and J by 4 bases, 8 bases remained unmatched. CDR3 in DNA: TGTGCCAGCAGCCCAGACAGGGGGCCAATTTACGAGCAGTACTTC. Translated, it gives CASSPDRGPIYEQYF.

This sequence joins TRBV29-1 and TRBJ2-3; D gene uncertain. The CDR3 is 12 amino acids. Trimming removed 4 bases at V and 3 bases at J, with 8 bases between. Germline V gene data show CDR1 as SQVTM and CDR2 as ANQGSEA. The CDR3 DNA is TGCAGCGTTGTTACCGGGACAGATACGCAGTATTTT. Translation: CSVVTGTDTQYF.

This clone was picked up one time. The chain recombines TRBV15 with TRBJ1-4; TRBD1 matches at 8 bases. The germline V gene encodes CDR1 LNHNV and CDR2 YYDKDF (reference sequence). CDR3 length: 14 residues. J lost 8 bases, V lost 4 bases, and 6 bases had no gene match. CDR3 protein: CATSNFGQGEKLFF. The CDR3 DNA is TGTGCCACCAGCAATTTTGGACAGGGAGAAAAACTGTTTTTT.

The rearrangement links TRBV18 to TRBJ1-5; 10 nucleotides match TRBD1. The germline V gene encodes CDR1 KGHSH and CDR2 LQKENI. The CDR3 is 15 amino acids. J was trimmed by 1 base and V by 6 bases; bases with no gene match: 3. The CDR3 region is CASSRQGASNQPQHF. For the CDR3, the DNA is TGTGCCAGCTCCCGACAGGGGGCAAGCAATCAGCCCCAGCATTTT.

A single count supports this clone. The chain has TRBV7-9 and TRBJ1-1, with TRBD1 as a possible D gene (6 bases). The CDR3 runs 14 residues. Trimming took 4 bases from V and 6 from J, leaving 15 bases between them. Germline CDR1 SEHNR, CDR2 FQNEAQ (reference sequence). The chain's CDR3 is CASSSRGGSAEAFF. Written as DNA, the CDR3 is TGTGCCAGCAGCTCTAGGGGGGGTTCCGCTGAAGCTTTCTTT.

The CDR3 DNA follows: TGTGCCAGCAGCTTTTATCGGACAACGAATCAGCCCCAGCATTTT. Protein sequence: CASSFYRTTNQPQHF. The chain has TRBV7-8 and TRBJ1-5; perhaps TRBD1 as D (5 bases). Germline V gives CDR1 SGHVS, CDR2 FQNEAQ. The CDR3 loop spans 15 amino acids. V lost 3 bases to trimming and J lost 4 bases, with 13 bases between them. The complete variable domain, with remaining parts taken from reference TRBV7-8 and TRBJ1-5, reads GAGVSQSPRYKVAKRGQDVALRCDPISGHVSLFWYQQALGQGPEFLTYFQNEAQLDKSGLPSDRFFAERPEGSVSTLKIQRTQQEDSAVYLCASSFYRTTNQPQHFGDGTRLSIL.

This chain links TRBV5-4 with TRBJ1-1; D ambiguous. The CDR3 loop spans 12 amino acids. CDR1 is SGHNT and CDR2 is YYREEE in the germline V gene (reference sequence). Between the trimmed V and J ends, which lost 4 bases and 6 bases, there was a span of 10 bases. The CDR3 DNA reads TGTGCCAGCAGCGTATTGGGCGCTGAAGCTTTCTTT. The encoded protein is CASSVLGAEAFF.

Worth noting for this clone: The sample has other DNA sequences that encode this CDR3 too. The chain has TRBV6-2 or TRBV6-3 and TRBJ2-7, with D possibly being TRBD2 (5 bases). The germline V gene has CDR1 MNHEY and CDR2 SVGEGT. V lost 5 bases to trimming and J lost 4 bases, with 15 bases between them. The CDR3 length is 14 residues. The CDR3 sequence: CASSPRTGTYEQYF. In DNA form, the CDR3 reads TGTGCCAGCAGTCCCCGGACGGGAACTTACGAGCAGTACTTC.

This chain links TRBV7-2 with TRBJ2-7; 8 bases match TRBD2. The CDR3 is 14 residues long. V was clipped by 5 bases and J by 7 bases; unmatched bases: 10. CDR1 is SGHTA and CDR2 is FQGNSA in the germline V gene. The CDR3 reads CASSLLAGSYEQYF. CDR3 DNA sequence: TGTGCCAGCAGCCTATTAGCGGGGAGCTATGAGCAGTACTTC.

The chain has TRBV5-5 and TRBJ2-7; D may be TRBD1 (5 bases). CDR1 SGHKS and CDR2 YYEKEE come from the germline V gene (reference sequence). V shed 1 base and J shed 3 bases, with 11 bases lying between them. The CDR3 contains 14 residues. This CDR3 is CASSLQGRNYEQYF. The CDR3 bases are TGTGCCAGCAGCTTGCAGGGAAGAAACTACGAGCAGTACTTC.

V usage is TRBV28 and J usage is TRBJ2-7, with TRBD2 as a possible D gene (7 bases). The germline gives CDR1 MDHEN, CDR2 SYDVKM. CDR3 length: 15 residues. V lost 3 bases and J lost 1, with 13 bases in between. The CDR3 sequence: CASSLAGAGSYEQYF. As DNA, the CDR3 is TGTGCCAGCAGTTTGGCGGGGGCTGGGTCCTACGAGCAGTACTTC.

The chain's CDR3 is CSVVLPPSTWAFF. As DNA, the CDR3 is TGCAGCGTTGTTCTCCCGCCCTCCACTTGGGCTTTCTTT. V is TRBV29-1 and J is TRBJ1-1; D call uncertain. The V end lost 4 bases, the J end lost 11 bases, and 20 bases lay between the germline ends. CDR3 length: 13 amino acids. The germline V gene encodes CDR1 SQVTM and CDR2 ANQGSEA.

The CDR3 bases are TGCGCCAGCAGTCAATGGTGGCCTAGTCAGCCCCAGCATTTT. Protein sequence: CASSQWWPSQPQHF. The rearrangement uses TRBV23-1 and TRBJ1-5; D gene uncertain. TRBV23-1 is given ORF status, its function remaining uncertain. V was trimmed by 1 base and J by 6 bases, leaving 10 bases between them. The CDR3 consists of 14 residues.

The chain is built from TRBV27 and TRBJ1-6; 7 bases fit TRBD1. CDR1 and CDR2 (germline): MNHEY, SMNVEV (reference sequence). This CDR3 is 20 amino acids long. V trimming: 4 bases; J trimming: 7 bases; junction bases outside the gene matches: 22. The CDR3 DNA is TGTGCCAGCAGTTCAGACCGGCCCTTTCGCCCAGACAGGGAGAATTCACCCCTCCACTTT. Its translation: CASSSDRPFRPDRENSPLHF.

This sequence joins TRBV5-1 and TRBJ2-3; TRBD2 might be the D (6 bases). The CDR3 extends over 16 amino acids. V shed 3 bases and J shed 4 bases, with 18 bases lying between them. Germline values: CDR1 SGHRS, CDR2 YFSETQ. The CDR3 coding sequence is TGCGCCAGCAGCTCTCGACGGCGGGATTCGGCAGATACGCAGTATTTT. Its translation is CASSSRRRDSADTQYF.